Sequencing of this TCR beta chain was carried out in a study of blood T cells in healthy people across ages. Germline lookup yields CDR1 SEHNR and CDR2 FQNEAQ (reference sequence). The CDR3 totals 13 residues. V gave up 4 bases and J gave up 3 bases, with 9 bases separating them. Next came a second PCR, run for about 6 to 12 cycles, which used a sample-barcoded 5' primer along with a J-beta primer mix. Every molecule of cDNA carried a tag from a template-switch adaptor with 12 random nucleotides. TCRdb fed the 5' RACE reads into MiXCR, producing one record per CDR3 protein. The sample lists hundreds of thousands of distinct CDR3 sequences; around 42% were seen once. At least ten counts were recorded for this clonotype.

The receptor was derived from a man in his sixties in good health. The chain couples TRBV7-9 to TRBJ2-5; D may correspond to TRBD1 or TRBD2 (5 bases each). The sample was blood. CDR3 region: CASSSGTEETQYF. CDR3 DNA sequence: TGTGCCAGCAGCTCCGGGACGGAAGAGACCCAGTACTTC.